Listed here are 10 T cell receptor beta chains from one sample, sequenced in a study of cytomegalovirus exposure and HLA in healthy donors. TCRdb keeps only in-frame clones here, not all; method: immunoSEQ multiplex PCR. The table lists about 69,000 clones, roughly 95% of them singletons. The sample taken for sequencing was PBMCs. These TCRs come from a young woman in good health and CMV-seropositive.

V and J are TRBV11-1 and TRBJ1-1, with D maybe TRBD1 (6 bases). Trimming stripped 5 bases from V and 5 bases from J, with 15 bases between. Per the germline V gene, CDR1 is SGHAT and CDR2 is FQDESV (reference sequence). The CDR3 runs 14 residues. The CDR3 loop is CASSLYRDGTEAFF. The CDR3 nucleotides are TGTGCCAGCAGCCTGTACAGGGATGGAACTGAAGCTTTCTTT.

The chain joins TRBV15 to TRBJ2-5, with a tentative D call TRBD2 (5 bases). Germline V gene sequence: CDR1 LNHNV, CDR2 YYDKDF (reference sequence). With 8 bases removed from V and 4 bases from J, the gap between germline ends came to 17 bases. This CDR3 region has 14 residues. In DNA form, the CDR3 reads TGTGCCACCCGGCCGACTACCCCCCCAGAGACCCAGTACTTC. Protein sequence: CATRPTTPPETQYF.

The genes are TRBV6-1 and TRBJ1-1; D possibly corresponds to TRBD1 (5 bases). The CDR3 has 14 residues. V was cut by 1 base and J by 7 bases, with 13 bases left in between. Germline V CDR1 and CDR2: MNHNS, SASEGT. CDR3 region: CASSEVGGVGEAFF. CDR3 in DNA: TGTGCCAGCAGTGAAGTCGGGGGAGTGGGTGAAGCTTTCTTT.

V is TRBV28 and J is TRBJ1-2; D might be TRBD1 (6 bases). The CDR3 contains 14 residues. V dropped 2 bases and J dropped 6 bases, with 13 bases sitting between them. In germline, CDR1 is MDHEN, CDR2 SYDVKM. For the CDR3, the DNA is TGTGCCAGCAGTTTAGCCACTACAGGGCATGGCTACACCTTC. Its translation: CASSLATTGHGYTF.

CDR3 amino acids: CASSLRGEPYGYTF. Written as DNA, the CDR3 is TGCGCCAGCAGCCTCCGCGGGGAACCCTATGGCTACACCTTC. The rearrangement links TRBV5-1 to TRBJ1-2, with D hard to call. The CDR3 extends over 14 amino acids. Germline loops: CDR1 SGHRS, CDR2 YFSETQ. Deletions cut 4 bases from V and 4 bases from J, with 14 bases between.

In DNA form, the CDR3 reads TGTGCCATCAGTGGCGGAGATAATGAGCAGTTCTTC. Translating gives CAISGGDNEQFF. The chain is built from TRBV10-3 and TRBJ2-1; D is uncertain. This CDR3 spans 12 amino acids. CDR1 is ENHRY and CDR2 is SYGVKD in the germline V gene. The V gene lost 4 bases and the J gene lost 7 bases, with 8 bases spanning the gap.

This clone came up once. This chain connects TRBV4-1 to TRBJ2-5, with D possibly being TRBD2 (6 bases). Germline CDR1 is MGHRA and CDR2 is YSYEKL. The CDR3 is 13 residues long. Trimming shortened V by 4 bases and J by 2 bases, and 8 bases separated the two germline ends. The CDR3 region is CASSLAAQETQYF. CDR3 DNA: TGCGCCAGCAGCCTAGCGGCACAAGAGACCCAGTACTTC.

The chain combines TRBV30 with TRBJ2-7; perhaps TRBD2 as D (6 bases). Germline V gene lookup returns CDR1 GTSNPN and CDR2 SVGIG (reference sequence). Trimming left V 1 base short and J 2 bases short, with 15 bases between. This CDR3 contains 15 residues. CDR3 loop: CAWSAVGRGAYEQYF. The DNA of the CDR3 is TGTGCCTGGAGTGCAGTGGGGCGGGGAGCCTACGAGCAGTACTTC. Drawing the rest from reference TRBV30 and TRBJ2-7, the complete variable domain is SQTIHQWPATLVQPVGSPLSLECTVEGTSNPNLYWYRQAAGRGLQLLFYSVGIGQISSEVPQNLSASRPQDRQFILSSKKLLLSDSGFYLCAWSAVGRGAYEQYFGPGTRLTVT.

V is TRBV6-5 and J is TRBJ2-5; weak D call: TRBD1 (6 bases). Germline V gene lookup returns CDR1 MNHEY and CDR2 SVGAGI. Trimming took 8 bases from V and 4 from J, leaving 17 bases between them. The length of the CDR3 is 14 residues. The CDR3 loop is CASGDVQGRETQYF. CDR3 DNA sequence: TGTGCCAGCGGCGACGTCCAGGGGAGAGAGACCCAGTACTTC.

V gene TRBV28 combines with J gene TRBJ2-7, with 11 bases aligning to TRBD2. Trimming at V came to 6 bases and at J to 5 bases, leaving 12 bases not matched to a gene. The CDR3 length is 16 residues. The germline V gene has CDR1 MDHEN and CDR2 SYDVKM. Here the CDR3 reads CASSPASLAGEDEQYF. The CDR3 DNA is TGTGCCAGCAGCCCAGCCTCACTAGCGGGAGAAGACGAGCAGTACTTC.